The 24 T cell receptor beta chains below all came from one sample that was sequenced in a study of cytomegalovirus exposure and HLA in healthy donors. Use of 60 Vbeta and 13 Jbeta primers characterized the PCR. Clones were read by immunoSEQ multiplex PCR, and TCRdb kept only the in-frame ones, dropping some. This table holds about 150,000 clones, over 70% found once. The sequenced sample was PBMCs. The receptors derive from a woman aged 40 to 50 in good health and CMV-seronegative.

The sample holds a few counts of this clone. Germline is not matched at one junction end, which may reflect a read error. The CDR3 region is CASSFRTGSRGVNF. Written as DNA, the CDR3 is TGTGCCAGCAGTTTTCGGACAGGCTCTCGCGGTGTGAACTTT. This chain connects TRBV27 to TRBJ1-1; 7 bases align to TRBD1. This CDR3 is 14 amino acids long. Germline CDR1 MNHEY, CDR2 SMNVEV (reference sequence).

This clone has a handful of counts. The genes are TRBV5-4 and TRBJ2-7; 7 bases map to TRBD1. Unmatched junction bases numbered 8, after V lost 0 bases and J lost 5 bases. This CDR3 region has 15 residues. Looked up from germline, CDR1 is SGHNT and CDR2 is YYREEE (reference sequence). The CDR3 loop reads CASSLGQGGVNEQYF. In DNA, the CDR3 is TGTGCCAGCAGCTTGGGACAGGGTGGGGTAAACGAGCAGTACTTC.

This clone was observed a few times. The rearrangement links TRBV9 to TRBJ1-1; possibly TRBD1 for D (6 bases). The CDR3 spans 16 residues. The V end lost 0 bases, the J end lost 1 base, and 13 bases lay between the germline ends. The germline gives CDR1 SGDLS, CDR2 YYNGEE. CDR3 amino acids: CASSVGPGQSNTEAFF. Written as DNA, the CDR3 is TGTGCCAGCAGCGTAGGGCCCGGACAGTCGAACACTGAAGCTTTCTTT.

The V call is TRBV6-5, the J call TRBJ2-2; D gene ambiguous. Looked up from germline, CDR1 is MNHEY and CDR2 is SVGAGI. V was clipped by 4 bases and J by 2 bases, with 8 bases between them. The CDR3 has 14 amino acids. The CDR3 region is CASSLHRNTGELFF. CDR3 DNA: TGTGCCAGCAGTTTACACCGAAACACCGGGGAGCTGTTTTTT.

This sequence joins TRBV5-1 and TRBJ2-7; 11 bases align to TRBD1. Germline V gene lookup returns CDR1 SGHRS and CDR2 YFSETQ. This CDR3 contains 15 residues. V gave up 1 base and J gave up 4 bases; unmatched junction bases: 4. CDR3 region: CASSLTGQGAYEQYF. CDR3 coding DNA: TGCGCCAGCAGCTTGACTGGACAGGGGGCGTACGAGCAGTACTTC.

The V call is TRBV7-2, the J call TRBJ1-5; a weak D match, TRBD1 (5 bases). The CDR3 loop spans 14 amino acids. The germline gives CDR1 SGHTA, CDR2 FQGNSA. The V and J ends lost 3 bases and 7 bases respectively, with 13 bases between them. Here the CDR3 reads CASSFKQAGQPQHF. CDR3 bases: TGTGCCAGCAGCTTTAAACAGGCCGGGCAGCCCCAGCATTTT.

The V and J genes are TRBV7-9 and TRBJ1-1, with D perhaps TRBD1 (6 bases). Germline V gives CDR1 SEHNR, CDR2 FQNEAQ (reference sequence). V shed 5 bases and J shed 3 bases, with 13 bases lying between them. The CDR3 runs to 14 residues. The CDR3 sequence: CASSVQGWDTEAFF. CDR3 coding DNA: TGTGCCAGCAGCGTCCAGGGGTGGGACACTGAAGCTTTCTTT.

The CDR3 nucleotides are TGTGCCAGCAGCTTAGAAATGACAGGGGTCTATGGCTACACCTTC. Translating gives CASSLEMTGVYGYTF. The chain is built from TRBV7-2 and TRBJ1-2; 8 positions agree with TRBD1. This CDR3 spans 15 amino acids. Germline V CDR1 and CDR2: SGHTA, FQGNSA. V shed 1 base and J 4 bases; nucleotides not matched to a gene: 5.

This clone was counted between two and nine times. The chain links TRBV6-5 to TRBJ2-5, with 13 bases identical to TRBD2. Germline V gives CDR1 MNHEY, CDR2 SVGAGI. The CDR3 contains 16 residues. The V gene end was trimmed by 0 bases and the J gene end by 5 bases; junction bases not matched to a gene: 3. As DNA, the CDR3 is TGTGCCAGCAGTTACTCGACTAGCGGGAGGTTGGAGACCCAGTACTTC. The encoded protein is CASSYSTSGRLETQYF.

The rearrangement uses TRBV9 and TRBJ2-2, with D possibly being TRBD2 (7 bases). Germline assignment: CDR1 SGDLS and CDR2 YYNGEE. With 3 bases removed from V and 5 bases from J, the gap between germline ends came to 17 bases. This CDR3 comprises 16 residues. The CDR3, as DNA: TGTGCCAGCAGCGCCCCGGGGGGCCTAGATACCGGGGAGCTGTTTTTT. This translates into CASSAPGGLDTGELFF.

This clone was found a few times. This chain links TRBV13 with TRBJ2-3; 10 bases match TRBD2. Germline V gives CDR1 PRHDT, CDR2 FYEKMQ (reference sequence). This CDR3 contains 18 residues. With V trimmed by 4 bases and J by 2 bases, 12 bases remained unmatched. The CDR3 is CASSSYSYLAGVTDTQYF. The CDR3 DNA follows: TGTGCCAGCAGCTCTTATTCTTATCTAGCGGGGGTCACAGATACGCAGTATTTT.

The chain uses TRBV20-1 and TRBJ1-2, with D tentatively TRBD1 (5 bases). Between the trimmed V and J ends, which lost 1 base and 11 bases, there was a span of 11 bases. Germline CDR1 reads DFQATT; CDR2 reads SNEGSKA (reference sequence). The CDR3 is 11 residues long. The CDR3 nucleotides read TGCAGTGCTAGAGGGGACTCCGGTTACACCTTC. It specifies CSARGDSGYTF.

The V and J genes are TRBV28 and TRBJ2-4; tentatively, D is TRBD1 (6 bases). Germline V gene lookup returns CDR1 MDHEN and CDR2 SYDVKM. The CDR3 consists of 17 residues. The V end lost 5 bases, the J end lost 0 bases, and 17 bases lay between the germline ends. For the CDR3, the DNA is TGTGCCAGCAGTCTCCATACAGGGAGTCGAGCCAAAAACATTCAGTACTTC. Its protein product is CASSLHTGSRAKNIQYF.

This clone was counted once. The V call is TRBV10-2, the J call TRBJ1-6, with D hard to call. V was pared by 7 bases and J by 10 bases, with 17 bases between. CDR1 is WSHSY, CDR2 SAAADI, per germline. This CDR3 comprises 14 residues. The CDR3 is CASKSFGEVSPLHF. In nucleotides, the CDR3 is TGCGCCAGCAAGTCATTCGGGGAGGTGTCACCCCTCCACTTT.

To note about this clone: The junction differs from germline at one of its ends, possibly a read error. The CDR3 coding sequence is TGCGCCAGCAGCCAAGGGGGACAGGGGGCGTCTGGGGCCAACGGCCTGACTTTC. Translated: CASSQGGQGASGANGLTF. This rearrangement joins TRBV4-3 to TRBJ2-6; 12 positions agree with TRBD1. Germline CDR1 is LGHNA and CDR2 is YSLEER. The CDR3 runs to 18 residues.

This clone has a handful of counts. The chain couples TRBV9 to TRBJ2-2, with TRBD1 identical over 10 bases. Losses at the gene ends were 2 bases for V and 8 bases for J; bases not matched to a gene: 3. Germline V CDR1 and CDR2: SGDLS, YYNGEE. This CDR3 contains 14 residues. CDR3 sequence: CASSVDRGQGELFF. CDR3 sequence (DNA): TGTGCCAGCAGCGTCGACAGGGGGCAGGGGGAGCTGTTTTTT.

This chain joins TRBV18 and TRBJ1-6; 7 nucleotides match TRBD1. The V and J ends lost 6 bases and 9 bases, in that order; junction bases with no gene match: 11. The CDR3 has 15 residues. Germline values: CDR1 KGHSH, CDR2 LQKENI. In DNA, the CDR3 is TGTGCCAGCTCTCTCAAAGGGACAGATATTTCACCCCTCCACTTT. Translated, it gives CASSLKGTDISPLHF.

V is TRBV28 and J is TRBJ1-4, with 9 bases identical to TRBD1. V gave up 10 bases and J gave up 4 bases; unmatched junction bases: 4. Germline-derived CDR1 and CDR2 are MDHEN and SYDVKM. The CDR3 is made up of 13 amino acids. The CDR3 nucleotides read TGTGCCATCACAGGGGGCGGTAATGAAAAACTGTTTTTT. Amino acids: CAITGGGNEKLFF.

CDR3 loop: CASSYTPFPGTGELFF. DNA of the CDR3: TGTGCCAGCAGCTATACTCCGTTTCCAGGAACCGGGGAGCTGTTTTTT. V and J are TRBV7-2 and TRBJ2-2; D gene unclear. The CDR3 contains 16 residues. Germline V gene data show CDR1 as SGHTA and CDR2 as FQGNSA. The V end lost 4 bases, the J end lost 5 bases, and 17 bases lay between the germline ends.

This chain links TRBV7-9 with TRBJ1-4; the D gene is possibly TRBD1 (5 bases). The CDR3 is 16 residues long. The V end was cut by 1 base, the J end by 6 bases, with 15 bases between. The germline CDR1 and CDR2 sequences are SEHNR and FQNEAQ (reference sequence). The CDR3 region is CASSLVRQGVDEKLFF. The CDR3, as DNA: TGTGCCAGCAGCTTAGTGCGGCAAGGGGTCGATGAAAAACTGTTTTTT.

The chain recombines TRBV28 with TRBJ1-5; TRBD1 aligns across 7 bases. This CDR3 is 16 amino acids long. CDR1 and CDR2 (germline): MDHEN, SYDVKM. The V gene end was trimmed by 5 bases and the J gene end by 3 bases; junction bases not matched to a gene: 10. CDR3 nucleotide sequence: TGTGCCAGCAGTGCCCCGGGACAGCTATCCAATCAGCCCCAGCATTTT. Translating it yields CASSAPGQLSNQPQHF.

The rearrangement joins TRBV28 to TRBJ1-5; weak D call: TRBD1 (5 bases). Trimming took off 4 bases at V and 0 bases at J, with 10 bases between the two ends. The CDR3 sequence is 15 residues long. Germline lookup yields CDR1 MDHEN and CDR2 SYDVKM. The CDR3 sequence is CASSWRGFSNQPQHF. In nucleotides, the CDR3 is TGTGCCAGCAGTTGGAGGGGTTTTAGCAATCAGCCCCAGCATTTT.

The CDR3 DNA reads TGCGCCAGCAGCTTGGATCAGGGAGGTCTCCCTGCTGGGGCCAACGTCCTGACTTTC. It translates to CASSLDQGGLPAGANVLTF. This chain connects TRBV5-1 to TRBJ2-6; possible D gene TRBD2, 6 bases. The germline gives CDR1 SGHRS, CDR2 YFSETQ. The germline V and J ends were trimmed by 0 bases and 2 bases, with 18 bases remaining between them. The CDR3 runs to 19 residues.

The chain joins TRBV10-3 to TRBJ2-6, with TRBD1 matching 10 bases. This CDR3 contains 17 residues. CDR1 ENHRY and CDR2 SYGVKD come from the germline V gene. Unmatched junction bases numbered 11, after V lost 8 bases and J lost 4 bases. DNA for the CDR3: TGTGCCATCCACCCGACAGGGGGCGCAGAGGGGGCCAACGTCCTGACTTTC. Translation gives CAIHPTGGAEGANVLTF.